This TCR beta chain was observed in a study of shared clonotypes between healthy human individuals. Study conclusions and caveats: Naive subsets tended to show greater estimated richness than memory subsets.

Measured with immunoSEQ multiplex PCR; TCRdb has only the in-frame clones, and not every one. There are 2 million to 2.5 million clones in the sample; 80% to 95% occur only once, and around 0.38% lies in the top ten. V was pared by 5 bases and J by 9 bases, with 11 bases of the junction left unmatched. Germline-derived CDR1 and CDR2 are LNHDA and SQIVND (reference sequence). This CDR3 has 14 residues. Note on this clone: Its antigen remains unknown.

The TCR sequence derives from a man between 18 and 35 years old in good health. Some clones in this sample may be carry-over from other donors' samples. Sample: naive CD4+ T cells from PBMCs. Subset specified: CD45RA+ positively selected. V is TRBV19 and J is TRBJ2-7, with 9 bases matching TRBD1. The CDR3 region has the DNA TGTGCCAGTAGTCGACGGGACAGGGTGGGCCGGCAGTACTTC. This translates into CASSRRDRVGRQYF. Supplemented by reference TRBV19 and TRBJ2-7, the full variable domain reads DGGITQSPKYLFRKEGQNVTLSCEQNLNHDAMYWYRQDPGQGLRLIYYSQIVNDFQKGDIAEGYSVSREKKESFPLTVTSAQKNPTAFYLCASSRRDRVGRQYFGPGTRLTVT.